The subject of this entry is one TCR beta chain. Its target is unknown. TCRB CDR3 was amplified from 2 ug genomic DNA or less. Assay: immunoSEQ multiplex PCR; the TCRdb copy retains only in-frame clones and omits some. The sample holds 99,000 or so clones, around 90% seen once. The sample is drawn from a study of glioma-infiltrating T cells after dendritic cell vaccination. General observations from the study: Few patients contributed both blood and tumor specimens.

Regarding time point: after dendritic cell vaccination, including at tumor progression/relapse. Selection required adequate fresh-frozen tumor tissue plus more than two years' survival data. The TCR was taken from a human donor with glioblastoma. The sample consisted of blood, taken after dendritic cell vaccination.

Here the CDR3 DNA reads TGTGCCATCAGTGAGGGTGGGGGCGCTCAGCCCCAGCATTTT. This translates into CAISEGGGAQPQHF. V usage is TRBV10-3 and J usage is TRBJ1-5, with D tentatively TRBD1 (6 bases). Germline V gives CDR1 ENHRY, CDR2 SYGVKD. V gave up 2 bases and J gave up 6 bases, with 11 bases separating them. This CDR3 has 14 amino acids.